Listed below are T cell receptor beta chains from one sample, sequenced in a study of blood T cell repertoires in COVID-19. This table comes from immunoSEQ multiplex PCR, and its TCRdb copy is limited to in-frame clones, with some not included. The table lists roughly 58,000 clones, roughly 70% of them singletons. The sequenced material came from PBMCs or T cells enriched from blood (not recorded which). The receptor source for this set is a woman in her sixties who had been exposed to COVID-19. Each CDR3 is given with its conserved first and last residue. Each record gives: D gene, V gene, clone size, J gene, CDR3 protein, CDR3 DNA. A D gene is named only where the DNA matches it firmly. Only some rows state a clone size, as once, few, many or a class for expanded clones.

D: NA; V: TRBV27; size: NA; J: TRBJ1-1; CDR3: CASSFQGREAFF; DNA: TGTGCCAGCAGTTTCCAGGGGCGGGAGGCTTTCTTT
D: TRBD2; V: TRBV7-2; size: NA; J: TRBJ2-1; CDR3: CASSSPVGLYNEQFF; DNA: TGTGCCAGCAGCTCCCCCGTGGGACTATACAATGAGCAGTTCTTC
D: TRBD1; V: TRBV10-3; size: NA; J: TRBJ2-2; CDR3: CAISERGRGTGELFF; DNA: TGTGCCATCAGTGAGAGGGGGCGCGGGACCGGGGAGCTGTTTTTT
D: TRBD1; V: TRBV19; size: NA; J: TRBJ2-3; CDR3: CASSASGTGRTDTQYF; DNA: TGTGCCAGTAGTGCTTCCGGGACAGGGCGCACAGATACGCAGTATTTT
D: TRBD1; V: TRBV30; size: NA; J: TRBJ1-1; CDR3: CAWRSGTGLTEAFF; DNA: TGTGCCTGGAGATCCGGGACAGGGCTCACTGAAGCTTTCTTT
D: NA; V: TRBV19; size: NA; J: TRBJ1-5; CDR3: CASSTRQAVYNQPQHF; DNA: TGTGCCAGTAGTACCAGACAGGCGGTGTACAATCAGCCCCAGCATTTT
D: NA; V: TRBV19; size: NA; J: TRBJ1-1; CDR3: CASSTPGQRNTEAFF; DNA: TGTGCCAGTAGTACTCCGGGACAACGGAACACTGAAGCTTTCTTT
D: NA; V: TRBV5-1; size: many; J: TRBJ1-4; CDR3: CASSYSPNEKLFF; DNA: TGCGCCAGCAGTTACAGCCCCAATGAAAAACTGTTTTTT
D: NA; V: TRBV19; size: NA; J: TRBJ2-5; CDR3: CASSAEGPQETQYF; DNA: TGTGCCAGTAGTGCCGAGGGCCCTCAAGAGACCCAGTACTTC
D: TRBD2; V: TRBV2; size: few; J: TRBJ2-7; CDR3: CASSELAGAGEQYF; DNA: TGTGCCAGCAGTGAACTAGCGGGAGCAGGCGAGCAGTACTTC
D: TRBD2; V: TRBV28; size: NA; J: TRBJ2-2; CDR3: CASSLASGANTGELFF; DNA: TGTGCCAGCAGCCTCGCTAGCGGGGCGAACACCGGGGAGCTGTTTTTT
D: TRBD2; V: TRBV7-8; size: few; J: TRBJ2-5; CDR3: CASRPGTTQETQYF; DNA: TGTGCCAGCAGGCCAGGGACTACCCAAGAGACCCAGTACTTC
D: NA; V: TRBV5-1; size: NA; J: TRBJ2-1; CDR3: CASSLASGRVNNEQFF; DNA: TGCGCCAGCAGCTTGGCCTCTGGGCGGGTGAATAATGAGCAGTTCTTC
D: NA; V: TRBV2; size: NA; J: TRBJ1-5; CDR3: CASSDGRNSNQPQHF; DNA: TGTGCCAGCAGTGACGGGAGGAATAGCAATCAGCCCCAGCATTTT
D: NA; V: TRBV18; size: NA; J: TRBJ1-4; CDR3: CASSSSGEKLFF; DNA: TGTGCCAGCTCAAGTTCAGGGGAAAAACTGTTTTTT
D: NA; V: TRBV7-2; size: NA; J: TRBJ1-1; CDR3: CASSRAGGMNTEAFF; DNA: TGTGCCAGCAGTAGGGCAGGAGGGATGAACACTGAAGCTTTCTTT
D: TRBD1; V: TRBV27; size: NA; J: TRBJ1-2; CDR3: CASRASQGANYGYTF; DNA: TGTGCCAGCAGGGCCAGTCAGGGGGCGAACTATGGCTACACCTTC
D: TRBD1; V: TRBV18; size: NA; J: TRBJ1-1; CDR3: CASSPDRGAEAFF; DNA: TGTGCCAGCTCACCGGACAGGGGGGCCGAAGCTTTCTTT
D: TRBD2; V: TRBV4-3; size: few; J: TRBJ2-7; CDR3: CASSHELAGGNEQYF; DNA: TGCGCCAGCAGCCATGAACTAGCGGGAGGGAACGAGCAGTACTTC
D: NA; V: TRBV30; size: NA; J: TRBJ1-2; CDR3: CASTTANYGYTF; DNA: TGTGCCTCGACGACAGCTAACTATGGCTACACCTTC
D: NA; V: TRBV19; size: many; J: TRBJ1-1; CDR3: CASNVDRNTEAFF; DNA: TGTGCCAGTAATGTGGACAGGAACACTGAAGCTTTCTTT
D: TRBD2; V: TRBV19; size: NA; J: TRBJ2-3; CDR3: CASSSSGSSDTQYF; DNA: TGTGCCAGTAGTAGTAGCGGGAGTTCAGATACGCAGTATTTT
D: NA; V: TRBV28; size: once; J: TRBJ2-5; CDR3: CAIHGGGQETQYF; DNA: TGTGCCATTCATGGGGGAGGCCAAGAGACCCAGTACTTC
D: NA; V: TRBV5-1; size: NA; J: TRBJ2-5; CDR3: CASSPEGTVETQYF; DNA: TGCGCCAGCAGCCCGGAGGGGACAGTAGAGACCCAGTACTTC
D: NA; V: TRBV4-1; size: few; J: TRBJ2-3; CDR3: CASSQEAGWGTDTQYF; DNA: TGCGCCAGCAGCCAAGAGGCGGGCTGGGGCACAGATACGCAGTATTTT
D: NA; V: TRBV5-4; size: once; J: TRBJ2-5; CDR3: CASSDGQPQRVETQYF; DNA: TGTGCCAGCAGCGACGGACAGCCGCAACGCGTAGAGACCCAGTACTTC